Below are 30 T cell receptor beta chains sequenced from a single sample in a study of blood T cell repertoires in COVID-19 (TCRdb year 2020). Libraries were made using the immunoSEQ multiplex PCR assay. The table comes from immuneACCESS by way of TCRdb, which keeps in-frame sequences with V and J called. Part of the clones is missing from these tables; in studies checked, under half for an unresolved V gene and the rest for unknown reasons. For this sample there are 350,000 to 400,000 clones; approximately 91% appear just once. The ten largest clones capture about 0.9% of the sample. The sequencing input was PBMCs or T cells enriched from blood (not recorded which). Every receptor here comes from a woman aged 40 to 49 who had been exposed to COVID-19.

The chain couples TRBV5-1 to TRBJ2-5; D unresolved. CDR3 size: 14 residues. Germline assignment: CDR1 SGHRS and CDR2 YFSETQ. The V gene lost 0 bases and the J gene lost 2 bases, with 8 bases spanning the gap. The CDR3 nucleotides are TGCGCCAGCAGCTTGGTGGGCACACAAGAGACCCAGTACTTC. It translates to CASSLVGTQETQYF.

J is TRBJ1-5 and V is TRBV19, with TRBD1 matching over 9 bases. Trimming at V came to 6 bases and at J to 4 bases, leaving 10 bases not matched to a gene. The length of the CDR3 is 16 residues. Germline CDR1 is LNHDA and CDR2 is SQIVND (reference sequence). CDR3 sequence: CASSRPGQGGNQPQHF. In DNA, the CDR3 is TGTGCCAGTAGCCGACCGGGACAGGGAGGAAATCAGCCCCAGCATTTT.

This clone occurred a few times. The chain recombines TRBV3-1 (or the pseudogene TRBV3-2) with TRBJ2-7; no firm D call. The germline V gene encodes CDR1 LGHDT and CDR2 YNNKEL (reference sequence). V lost 3 bases and J 5 bases, leaving 5 bases between the germline ends. This CDR3 is 11 amino acids long. CDR3 DNA: TGTGCCAGCAGCCAGTCCGACGAGCAGTACTTC. As protein: CASSQSDEQYF.

The rearrangement uses TRBV5-6 and TRBJ1-1, with D possibly matching TRBD1 (6 bases). Germline CDR1 reads SGHDT; CDR2 reads YYEEEE. V was trimmed by 4 bases and J by 10 bases, leaving 20 bases between them. The CDR3 is made up of 14 amino acids. The DNA for the CDR3 is TGTGCCAGCAGCCGTTCTACAGGGAATCTGCGAGCTTTCTTT. Translation gives CASSRSTGNLRAFF.

The chain carries TRBV24-1 and TRBJ2-1; 7 positions agree with TRBD2. V shed 4 bases, J shed 5 bases, and the junction held 13 bases outside the gene matches. The CDR3 sequence is 17 residues long. Germline V CDR1 and CDR2: KGHDR, SFDVKD. CDR3 loop: CATSDSSEAGRDNEQFF. The CDR3 bases are TGTGCCACCAGTGACTCCTCGGAGGCAGGGAGGGACAATGAGCAGTTCTTC.

This clone was recorded once. This sequence joins TRBV15 and TRBJ1-2; unclear D gene. The V end lost 3 bases, the J end lost 2 bases, and 10 bases lay between the germline ends. Germline CDR1 reads LNHNV; CDR2 reads YYDKDF (reference sequence). The CDR3 is 14 residues long. As DNA, the CDR3 is TGTGCCACCAGCAGGGAGGGAGAAAACTATGGCTACACCTTC. This translates into CATSREGENYGYTF.

This clone was found once. The chain has TRBV15 and TRBJ1-6, with TRBD1 matching 11 bases. This CDR3 has 21 amino acids. After removal of 3 bases from V and 5 bases from J, the junction contained 18 bases not matched to a gene. Germline V lookup: CDR1 LNHNV, CDR2 YYDKDF (reference sequence). CDR3 sequence reads: CATSSRDRGESFSRDNSPLHF. In DNA form, the CDR3 reads TGTGCCACCAGCAGCCGGGACAGGGGGGAATCTTTTTCTAGGGATAATTCACCCCTCCACTTT.

This clone was seen just once. The genes are TRBV11-2 and TRBJ2-1; TRBD2 matches 7 bases. The CDR3 runs 13 residues. Germline V gene sequence: CDR1 SGHAT, CDR2 FQNNGV. The J segment lost 7 bases and the V segment lost 4 bases, leaving 4 bases of the junction unmatched. The CDR3 is CASSWTRENEQFF. The CDR3 DNA follows: TGTGCCAGCAGCTGGACTAGGGAGAATGAGCAGTTCTTC.

V usage is TRBV15 and J usage is TRBJ1-5; possibly TRBD1 for D (5 bases). Germline assignment: CDR1 LNHNV and CDR2 YYDKDF (reference sequence). V was shortened by 1 base and J by 4 bases, with 11 bases between the two germline ends. This CDR3 contains 15 residues. The CDR3 spells CATSRGQDKNQPQHF. In DNA form, the CDR3 reads TGTGCCACCAGCAGAGGGCAGGACAAAAATCAGCCCCAGCATTTT.

CDR3: CASGLDSLGGAFF. In nucleotides, the CDR3 is TGTGCTAGTGGTTTGGACTCCCTGGGGGGGGCTTTCTTT. The rearrangement joins TRBV12-5 to TRBJ1-1; a weak D match, TRBD1 (5 bases). Per germline, CDR1 LGHNT and CDR2 FRNRAP. V shed 1 base and J shed 11 bases, with 14 bases lying between them. This CDR3 is built from 13 residues.

This chain connects TRBV2 to TRBJ2-5; 7 bases match TRBD2. CDR1 is SNHLY, CDR2 FYNNEI, per germline. Trimming removed 4 bases from V and 0 bases from J; junction bases left unmatched: 5. The length of the CDR3 is 15 residues. The CDR3 is CASSARSGNQETQYF. Written as DNA, the CDR3 is TGTGCCAGCAGTGCCCGGAGCGGGAACCAAGAGACCCAGTACTTC.

Here the CDR3 reads CASSYPSIAGGNNEQFF. CDR3 nucleotides: TGTGCCAGCAGTTACCCTTCGATAGCGGGAGGTAACAATGAGCAGTTCTTC. J is TRBJ2-1 and V is TRBV6-2 or TRBV6-3, with 10 bases fitting TRBD2. Unmatched junction bases numbered 9, after V lost 2 bases and J lost 5 bases. The CDR3 covers 17 residues. Looked up from germline, CDR1 is MNHEY and CDR2 is SVGEGT.

The chain employs TRBV18 and TRBJ2-6; D ambiguous. Germline V CDR1 and CDR2: KGHSH, LQKENI. This CDR3 comprises 15 residues. Trimming removed 6 bases at V and 0 bases at J, with 9 bases between. The CDR3 DNA sequence: TGTGCCAGCTCCCTCGGTATCTCTGGGGCCAACGTCCTGACTTTC. This translates into CASSLGISGANVLTF.

This clone was observed a single time. The chain recombines TRBV5-8 with TRBJ2-2; 9 bases align to TRBD1. The germline gives CDR1 SGHTS, CDR2 YDEGEE. This CDR3 has 17 residues. V shed 4 bases and J 1 base; nucleotides not matched to a gene: 8. Written as DNA, the CDR3 is TGTGCCAGCAGCGGGCTACAGGGGGCAATGAACACCGGGGAGCTGTTTTTT. The encoded protein is CASSGLQGAMNTGELFF.

The rearrangement links TRBV27 to TRBJ1-3; D gene uncertain. V was clipped by 0 bases and J by 0 bases, with 3 bases between them. Germline assignment: CDR1 MNHEY and CDR2 SMNVEV (reference sequence). This CDR3 has 14 amino acids. The chain's CDR3 is CASSLSSSGNTIYF. DNA of the CDR3: TGTGCCAGCAGTTTATCCAGCTCTGGAAACACCATATATTTT.

A word on this clone: Other nucleotide sequences from this sample produce the same CDR3. The V and J genes are TRBV18 and TRBJ1-1, with TRBD1 matching 7 bases. The V segment lost 2 bases and the J segment 2 bases; nucleotides outside the gene matches: 2. Germline values: CDR1 KGHSH, CDR2 LQKENI. The CDR3 length is 14 residues. CDR3 in amino acids: CASSPTGVNTEAFF. CDR3 sequence (DNA): TGTGCCAGCTCACCAACAGGGGTAAACACTGAAGCTTTCTTT.

The chain links TRBV30 to TRBJ1-5; weak D call: TRBD1 (5 bases). Germline values: CDR1 GTSNPN, CDR2 SVGIG (reference sequence). This CDR3 has 13 amino acids. Trimming took off 2 bases at V and 11 bases at J, with 16 bases between the two ends. This chain's CDR3 is CAWSRQGQSAQHF. CDR3 sequence (DNA): TGTGCCTGGAGTCGGCAGGGTCAATCGGCCCAGCATTTT.

This clone appeared once. CDR3 coding DNA: TGTGCCAGCAGTGAAAACTGGAACACTGAAGCTTTCTTT. Encoded protein: CASSENWNTEAFF. This sequence joins TRBV6-1 and TRBJ1-1; D gene ambiguous. V dropped 2 bases and J dropped 1 base, with 5 bases sitting between them. The germline gives CDR1 MNHNS, CDR2 SASEGT. This CDR3 has 13 amino acids.

The rearrangement joins TRBV24-1 to TRBJ2-7; 12 positions match TRBD2. Germline CDR1 and CDR2: KGHDR and SFDVKD. The length of the CDR3 is 16 residues. The V segment lost 5 bases and the J segment 1 base; nucleotides outside the gene matches: 5. This CDR3 is CATSAMTSGGSYEQYF. CDR3 bases: TGTGCCACCAGTGCTATGACTAGCGGGGGTTCCTACGAGCAGTACTTC.

V is TRBV7-3 and J is TRBJ2-3; a possible D gene is TRBD2 (6 bases). Per the germline V gene, CDR1 is SGHTA and CDR2 is FQGTGA. Trimming removed 2 bases at V and 4 bases at J, with 16 bases between. This CDR3 is built from 16 residues. CDR3 sequence (DNA): TGTGCCAGCAGCTTAGGCGGGGCGGGGAGCGCAGATACGCAGTATTTT. It codes for CASSLGGAGSADTQYF.

The J gene is TRBJ2-7, the V gene TRBV6-5; D perhaps matches TRBD1 (6 bases). Germline V lookup: CDR1 MNHEY, CDR2 SVGAGI. The CDR3 loop spans 14 amino acids. V was pared by 4 bases and J by 4 bases, with 14 bases between. The DNA for the CDR3 is TGTGCCAGCAGTTCTACAGGGTTGGGGTACGAGCAGTACTTC. Translated, it gives CASSSTGLGYEQYF.

The chain employs TRBV5-8 and TRBJ2-1, with 12 nucleotides matching TRBD2. J was trimmed by 8 bases and V by 4 bases; bases with no gene match: 7. The germline V gene has CDR1 SGHTS and CDR2 YDEGEE. The CDR3 is 15 residues long. The DNA for the CDR3 is TGTGCCAGCAGCGATCGACTAGCGGGAGACGATGAGCAGTTCTTC. Its protein is CASSDRLAGDDEQFF.

This clone was observed a single time. V and J are TRBV6-5 and TRBJ2-6; a possible D gene is TRBD2 (6 bases). Trimming removed 4 bases from V and 0 bases from J, with 10 bases in between. This CDR3 has 16 residues. Germline V gives CDR1 MNHEY, CDR2 SVGAGI. CDR3 loop: CASSLDGSSGANVLTF. In DNA form, the CDR3 reads TGTGCCAGCAGTTTGGACGGGAGCTCTGGGGCCAACGTCCTGACTTTC.

The genes are TRBV3-1 (or the pseudogene TRBV3-2) and TRBJ1-2, with D maybe TRBD1 (6 bases). The V gene lost 2 bases and the J gene lost 4 bases, with 8 bases spanning the gap. The CDR3 loop spans 13 amino acids. Per the germline V gene, CDR1 is LGHDT and CDR2 is YNNKEL (reference sequence). CDR3 DNA sequence: TGTGCCAGCAGCCAACAACAGGGCTATGGCTACACCTTC. Translation gives CASSQQQGYGYTF.

A word on this clone: The same CDR3 is also encoded by other DNA sequences in this sample. V gene TRBV7-2 combines with J gene TRBJ1-1; D call uncertain. Trimming removed 1 base at V and 1 base at J, with 7 bases between. This CDR3 is built from 14 residues. CDR1 and CDR2 (germline): SGHTA, FQGNSA. CDR3 region: CASSLGSGNTEAFF. CDR3 DNA: TGTGCCAGCAGCTTAGGTTCGGGGAACACTGAAGCTTTCTTT.

This clone occurred once. The rearrangement uses TRBV7-9 and TRBJ1-5; 9 bases align to TRBD1. J lost 4 bases, V lost 3 bases, and 4 bases had no gene match. CDR1 is SEHNR, CDR2 FQNEAQ, per germline (reference sequence). This CDR3 contains 15 residues. The CDR3 protein is CASSLGQGRNQPQHF. The CDR3 nucleotides are TGTGCCAGCAGCTTGGGACAGGGACGAAATCAGCCCCAGCATTTT.

The gene calls are TRBV3-1 (or the pseudogene TRBV3-2) and TRBJ1-2; 9 nucleotides agree with TRBD1. The germline V gene has CDR1 LGHDT and CDR2 YNNKEL (reference sequence). The CDR3 loop spans 14 amino acids. V shed 4 bases and J 8 bases; nucleotides not matched to a gene: 8. The CDR3 sequence: CASSPGQGQRGYTF. The CDR3 nucleotides read TGTGCCAGCAGCCCGGGACAGGGTCAGAGGGGCTACACCTTC.

The chain combines TRBV19 with TRBJ1-5, with D unresolved. The V gene's germline CDR1 is LNHDA and CDR2 SQIVND (reference sequence). Between the trimmed V and J ends, which lost 7 bases and 0 bases, there was a span of 7 bases. This CDR3 region has 13 residues. CDR3 residues: CASNIYSNQPQHF. The CDR3, as DNA: TGTGCCAGTAATATCTATAGCAATCAGCCCCAGCATTTT.

The chain employs TRBV2 and TRBJ2-5; a weak D match, TRBD2 (7 bases). Germline CDR1 and CDR2: SNHLY and FYNNEI. This CDR3 contains 16 residues. V was shortened by 1 base and J by 2 bases, with 14 bases between the two germline ends. Here the CDR3 reads CASSEEGGLRQETQYF. CDR3 DNA sequence: TGTGCCAGCAGTGAAGAGGGGGGGCTTAGGCAAGAGACCCAGTACTTC.

The rearrangement uses TRBV7-9 and TRBJ2-3; D unresolved. This CDR3 is built from 14 residues. Trimming took off 1 base at V and 1 base at J, with 6 bases between the two ends. The germline gives CDR1 SEHNR, CDR2 FQNEAQ (reference sequence). CDR3 residues: CASSLDGRTDTQYF. The CDR3 nucleotides are TGTGCCAGCAGCTTAGATGGGCGCACAGATACGCAGTATTTT.